The 16 T cell receptor beta chains given below trace back to one sample, sequenced in a study of blood T cells in healthy people across ages. A second 7 to 11 cycle PCR used barcoded and J-beta primers. TCRdb ran MiXCR on the 5' RACE reads and lists one entry per CDR3 protein. The table lists about 640,000 distinct CDR3 sequences, 58% of them singletons, with 30% to 45% in the top ten. The sample was blood. These receptors all come from a man between 60 and 75 years old in good health.

In this sample, this clonotype turned up a few times. The rearrangement links TRBV7-9 to TRBJ2-5, with 8 nucleotides matching TRBD2. Germline lookup yields CDR1 SEHNR and CDR2 FQNEAQ (reference sequence). Trimming took 6 bases from V and 10 from J; bases not matched to a gene: 4. This CDR3 region has 11 residues. CDR3 protein: CASRQAGDQYF. Written as DNA, the CDR3 is TGTGCCAGCAGGCAAGCGGGAGACCAGTACTTC. The full variable domain, with the rest looked up from reference TRBV7-9 and TRBJ2-5, is DTGVSQNPRHKITKRGQNVTFRCDPISEHNRLYWYRQTLGQGPEFLTYFQNEAQLEKSRLLSDRFSAERPKGSFSTLEIQRTEQGDSAMYLCASRQAGDQYFGPGTRLLVL.

The CDR3 DNA is TGCGCCAGCAGCCAAGATTTTGGACGGACGCAGTTCTTC. It codes for CASSQDFGRTQFF. The chain carries TRBV4-3 and TRBJ2-1; D gene unclear. This CDR3 has 13 amino acids. The ends were cut back, 0 bases at V and 12 bases at J, with 12 bases in the middle. The germline V gene has CDR1 LGHNA and CDR2 YSLEER.

The CDR3 loop reads CSAPGLSYNEQYF. CDR3 DNA sequence: TGCAGTGCTCCGGGGCTTTCCTACAATGAGCAGTACTTC. The chain is built from TRBV20-1 and TRBJ2-5; D may be TRBD1 or TRBD2 (5 bases each). This CDR3 comprises 13 residues. CDR1 is DFQATT, CDR2 SNEGSKA, per germline (reference sequence). V was pared by 5 bases and J by 11 bases, with 21 bases between.

J is TRBJ2-3 and V is TRBV9; 10 bases are shared with TRBD2. From germline, CDR1 is SGDLS and CDR2 YYNGEE. The V segment lost 3 bases and the J segment 9 bases; nucleotides outside the gene matches: 13. The CDR3 totals 16 residues. CDR3 protein: CASSEVGTSATDTQYF. CDR3 nucleotides: TGTGCCAGCAGCGAGGTAGGGACTAGCGCGACGGACACGCAGTATTTT. Looking up the rest from reference TRBV9 and TRBJ2-3 gives the full variable domain: DSGVTQTPKHLITATGQRVTLRCSPRSGDLSVYWYQQSLDQGLQFLIQYYNGEERAKGNILERFSAQQFPDLHSELNLSSLELGDSALYFCASSEVGTSATDTQYFGPGTRLTVL.

The rearrangement uses TRBV27 and TRBJ1-1; TRBD1 might be the D (6 bases). V was shortened by 5 bases and J by 0 bases, with 16 bases between the two germline ends. Germline V gene sequence: CDR1 MNHEY, CDR2 SMNVEV (reference sequence). The CDR3 contains 16 residues. For the CDR3, the DNA is TGTGCCAGCAGTCCCAGGGGAGTAGGGTTGAACACTGAAGCTTTCTTT. It encodes CASSPRGVGLNTEAFF.

The rearrangement links TRBV5-1 to TRBJ1-6; D is perhaps TRBD1 (6 bases). CDR1 is SGHRS, CDR2 YFSETQ, per germline. The V end was cut by 4 bases, the J end by 14 bases, with 25 bases between. This CDR3 has 16 residues. The CDR3 loop reads CASSPQPSGDKSTLHF. The DNA of the CDR3 is TGCGCCAGCAGCCCCCAACCCTCGGGGGACAAGAGCACCCTCCACTTT.

The genes are TRBV7-2 and TRBJ2-7; D is undetermined. CDR1 and CDR2 from the germline V gene are SGHTA and FQGNSA. V lost 0 bases to trimming and J lost 2 bases, with 5 bases between them. This CDR3 is 13 amino acids long. In nucleotides, the CDR3 is TGTGCCAGCAGCTTAGCTACAGCCTACGAGCAGTACTTC. This sequence encodes CASSLATAYEQYF.

V and J are TRBV12-3 or TRBV12-4 and TRBJ2-5, with 14 bases lining up with TRBD2. The CDR3 contains 17 residues. V shed 3 bases and J 3 bases; nucleotides not matched to a gene: 6. CDR3 amino acids: CASSFSWTSGGKETQYF. CDR3 bases: TGTGCCAGCAGTTTCTCCTGGACTAGCGGGGGGAAAGAGACCCAGTACTTC.

This clonotype was seen a handful of times. The chain joins TRBV29-1 to TRBJ2-5; D is possibly TRBD1 or TRBD2 (5 bases each). This CDR3 contains 12 residues. Germline CDR1 SQVTM, CDR2 ANQGSEA. The V end lost 6 bases, the J end lost 4 bases, and 12 bases lay between the germline ends. CDR3 nucleotides: TGCAGCGTCCAGGGTGGGGGAGAGACCCAGTACTTC. It translates to CSVQGGGETQYF.

This clonotype was found a few times. This chain joins TRBV7-9 and TRBJ1-5; D gene ambiguous. The germline gives CDR1 SEHNR, CDR2 FQNEAQ (reference sequence). Trimming pared 3 bases from V and 7 bases from J, leaving 7 bases between. CDR3 length: 12 residues. In DNA, the CDR3 is TGTGCCAGCAGCTTCTTGGAACAGCCCCAGCATTTT. Its protein product is CASSFLEQPQHF. Full variable domain (remainder filled in from reference TRBV7-9 and TRBJ1-5): DTGVSQNPRHKITKRGQNVTFRCDPISEHNRLYWYRQTLGQGPEFLTYFQNEAQLEKSRLLSDRFSAERPKGSFSTLEIQRTEQGDSAMYLCASSFLEQPQHFGDGTRLSIL.

The rearrangement uses TRBV19 and TRBJ2-4, with 10 bases aligning to TRBD1. The J call may be wrong; the DNA end is better matched by TRBJ2-7. The CDR3 totals 12 residues. CDR1 LNHDA and CDR2 SQIVND come from the germline V gene (reference sequence). The chain's CDR3 is CASGTGANEQYF. The CDR3 DNA sequence: TGTGCCAGTGGGACAGGGGCGAACGAGCAGTACTTC.

The V call is TRBV10-3, the J call TRBJ1-2; D possibly corresponds to TRBD1 (6 bases). The ends were cut back, 8 bases at V and 6 bases at J, with 16 bases in the middle. Germline CDR1 ENHRY, CDR2 SYGVKD. The CDR3 runs to 13 residues. This chain's CDR3 is CAIRNRGEDGYTF. The CDR3 nucleotides are TGTGCCATCCGTAATAGGGGGGAAGATGGCTACACCTTC.

This clonotype was observed many times. The CDR3 DNA reads TGCGCCAGCAGCATAGGGGATACGCAGTATTTT. Translation gives CASSIGDTQYF. The rearrangement links TRBV5-1 to TRBJ2-3, with D uncertain. Germline CDR1 reads SGHRS; CDR2 reads YFSETQ. The CDR3 extends over 11 amino acids. V was clipped by 4 bases and J by 6 bases, with 6 bases between them.

The chain is built from TRBV10-3 and TRBJ2-2; the D gene could be TRBD1 or TRBD2 (6 bases each). This CDR3 contains 17 residues. V lost 4 bases and J 5 bases, leaving 20 bases between the germline ends. CDR1 is ENHRY, CDR2 SYGVKD, per germline. The CDR3 reads CAISVKEGGTWTGELFF. CDR3 coding DNA: TGTGCCATCAGTGTAAAGGAGGGGGGCACTTGGACCGGGGAGCTGTTTTTT.

This chain links TRBV15 with TRBJ2-5; D is ambiguous. Deletions cut 0 bases from V and 2 bases from J, with 4 bases between. The CDR3 is 13 residues long. Per the germline V gene, CDR1 is LNHNV and CDR2 is YYDKDF (reference sequence). CDR3 loop: CATSRDLQETQYF. The DNA of the CDR3 is TGTGCCACCAGCAGAGACCTTCAAGAGACCCAGTACTTC.

This clonotype was picked up a small number of times. V gene TRBV20-1 combines with J gene TRBJ2-7; D perhaps matches TRBD2 (5 bases). Looked up from germline, CDR1 is DFQATT and CDR2 is SNEGSKA (reference sequence). The CDR3 loop spans 14 amino acids. V was clipped by 7 bases and J by 2 bases, with 18 bases between them. Here the CDR3 reads CSVMDWGAPYEQYF. CDR3 bases: TGCAGTGTTATGGACTGGGGAGCTCCCTACGAGCAGTACTTC.